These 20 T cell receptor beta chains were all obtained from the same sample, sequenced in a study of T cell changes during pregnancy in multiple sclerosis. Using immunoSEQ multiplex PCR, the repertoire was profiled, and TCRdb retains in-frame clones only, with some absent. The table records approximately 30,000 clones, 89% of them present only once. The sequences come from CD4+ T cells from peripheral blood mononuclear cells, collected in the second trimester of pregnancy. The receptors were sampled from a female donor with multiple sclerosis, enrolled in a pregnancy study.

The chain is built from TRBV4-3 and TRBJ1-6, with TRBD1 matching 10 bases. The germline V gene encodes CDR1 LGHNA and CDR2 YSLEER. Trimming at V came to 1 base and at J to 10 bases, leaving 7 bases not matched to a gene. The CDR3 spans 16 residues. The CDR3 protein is CASSQAQGQGNSPLHF. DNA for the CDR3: TGCGCCAGCAGCCAAGCTCAGGGACAGGGGAACTCACCCCTCCACTTT.

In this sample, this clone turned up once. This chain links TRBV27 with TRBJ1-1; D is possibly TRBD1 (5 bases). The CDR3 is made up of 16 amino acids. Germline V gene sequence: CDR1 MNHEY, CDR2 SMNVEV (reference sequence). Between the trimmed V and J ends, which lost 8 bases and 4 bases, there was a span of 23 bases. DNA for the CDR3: TGTGCCAGCCCTTTCCCCCGCCCCACGGGGGTCACTGAAGCTTTCTTT. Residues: CASPFPRPTGVTEAFF.

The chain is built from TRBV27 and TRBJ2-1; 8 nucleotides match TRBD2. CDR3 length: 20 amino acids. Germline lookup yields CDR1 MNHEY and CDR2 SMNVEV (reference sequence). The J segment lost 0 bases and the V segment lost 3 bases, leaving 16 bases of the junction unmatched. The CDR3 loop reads CASSFFGGGIISGSYNEQFF. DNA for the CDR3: TGTGCCAGCAGTTTTTTCGGGGGGGGGATTATCTCGGGCTCCTACAATGAGCAGTTCTTC.

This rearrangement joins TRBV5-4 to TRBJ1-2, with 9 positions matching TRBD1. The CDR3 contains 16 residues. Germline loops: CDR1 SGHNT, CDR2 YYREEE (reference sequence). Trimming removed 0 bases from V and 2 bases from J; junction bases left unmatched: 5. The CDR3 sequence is CASSLAGTGINYGYTF. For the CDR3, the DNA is TGTGCCAGCAGCTTGGCCGGGACAGGGATCAACTATGGCTACACCTTC.

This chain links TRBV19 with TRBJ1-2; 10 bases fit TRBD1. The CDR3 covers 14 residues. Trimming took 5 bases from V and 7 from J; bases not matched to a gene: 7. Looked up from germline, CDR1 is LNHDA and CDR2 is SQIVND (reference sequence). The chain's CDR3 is CASSLRDRGGGYTF. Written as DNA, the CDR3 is TGTGCCAGTAGTCTTCGGGACAGGGGAGGTGGCTACACCTTC.

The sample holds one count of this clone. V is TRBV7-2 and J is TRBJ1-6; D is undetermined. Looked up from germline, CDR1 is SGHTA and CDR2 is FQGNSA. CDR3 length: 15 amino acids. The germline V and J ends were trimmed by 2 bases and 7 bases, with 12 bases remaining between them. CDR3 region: CASSLNPGKNSPLHF. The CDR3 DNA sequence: TGTGCCAGCAGCTTAAACCCGGGGAAAAATTCACCCCTCCACTTT.

This CDR3 reads CASTETGGDHEKLFF. Here the CDR3 DNA reads TGTGCCAGCACCGAGACCGGCGGGGACCATGAAAAACTGTTTTTT. The rearrangement uses TRBV2 and TRBJ1-4, with a tentative D call TRBD1 (5 bases). In germline, CDR1 is SNHLY, CDR2 FYNNEI. V was shortened by 7 bases and J by 6 bases, with 18 bases between the two germline ends. There are 15 residues in the CDR3.

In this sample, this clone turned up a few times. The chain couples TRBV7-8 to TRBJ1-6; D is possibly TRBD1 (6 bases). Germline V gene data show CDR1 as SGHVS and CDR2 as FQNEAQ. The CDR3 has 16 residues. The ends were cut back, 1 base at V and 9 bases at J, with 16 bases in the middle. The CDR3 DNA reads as TGTGCCAGCAGCTTAGTAAGAGGGGGACCAGGTTCACCCCTCCACTTT. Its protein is CASSLVRGGPGSPLHF.

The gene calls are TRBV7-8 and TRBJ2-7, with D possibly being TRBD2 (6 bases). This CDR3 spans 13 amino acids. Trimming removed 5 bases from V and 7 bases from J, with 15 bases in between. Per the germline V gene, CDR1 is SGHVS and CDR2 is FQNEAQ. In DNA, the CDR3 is TGTGCCAGCAGCCCCCGGGACGGAGGGGAGCAGTACTTC. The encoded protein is CASSPRDGGEQYF.

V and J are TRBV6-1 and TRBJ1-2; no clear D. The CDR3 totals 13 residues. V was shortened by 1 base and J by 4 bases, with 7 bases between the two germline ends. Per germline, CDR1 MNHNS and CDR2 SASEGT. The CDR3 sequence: CASSEVQLYGYTF. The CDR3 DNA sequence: TGTGCCAGCAGTGAAGTACAGCTCTATGGCTACACCTTC.

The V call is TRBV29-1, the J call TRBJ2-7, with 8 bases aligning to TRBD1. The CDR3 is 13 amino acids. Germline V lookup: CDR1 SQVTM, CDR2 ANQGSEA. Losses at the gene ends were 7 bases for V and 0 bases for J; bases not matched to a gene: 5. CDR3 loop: CSAGQGHSYEQYF. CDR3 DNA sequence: TGCAGCGCTGGACAGGGACACTCCTACGAGCAGTACTTC.

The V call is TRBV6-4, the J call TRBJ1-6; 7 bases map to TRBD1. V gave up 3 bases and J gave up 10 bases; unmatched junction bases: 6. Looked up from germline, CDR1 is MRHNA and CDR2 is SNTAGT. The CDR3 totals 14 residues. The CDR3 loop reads CASSERTGGSPLHF. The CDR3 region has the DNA TGTGCCAGCAGTGAGCGGACAGGCGGGTCACCCCTCCACTTT.

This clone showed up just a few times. Here the CDR3 DNA reads TGTGCCAGCAGATCGACAGGGGACACCGGGGAGCTGTTTTTT. Translation: CASRSTGDTGELFF. The chain joins TRBV7-3 to TRBJ2-2; 8 bases agree with TRBD1. The CDR3 extends over 14 amino acids. CDR1 and CDR2 (germline): SGHTA, FQGTGA. V dropped 6 bases and J dropped 3; count of bases not matched to a gene: 3.

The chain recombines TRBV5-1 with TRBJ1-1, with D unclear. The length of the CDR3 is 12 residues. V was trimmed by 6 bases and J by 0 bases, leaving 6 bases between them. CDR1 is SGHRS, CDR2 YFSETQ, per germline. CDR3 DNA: TGCGCCAGCACGGGGATGAACACTGAAGCTTTCTTT. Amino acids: CASTGMNTEAFF.

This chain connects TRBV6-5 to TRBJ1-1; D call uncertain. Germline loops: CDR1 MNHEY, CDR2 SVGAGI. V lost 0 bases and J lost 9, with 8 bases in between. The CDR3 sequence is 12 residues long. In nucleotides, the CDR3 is TGTGCCAGCAGTTACTCCGGCGGAAAAGCTTTCTTT. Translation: CASSYSGGKAFF.

CDR3 region: CASSPRVPTGELFF. The DNA for the CDR3 is TGCGCCAGCAGTCCCAGGGTGCCCACCGGGGAGCTGTTTTTT. The rearrangement uses TRBV10-1 and TRBJ2-2; maybe TRBD1 (5 bases). In germline, CDR1 is WNHNN, CDR2 SYGVQD (reference sequence). The CDR3 covers 14 residues. Deletions cut 5 bases from V and 4 bases from J, with 11 bases between.

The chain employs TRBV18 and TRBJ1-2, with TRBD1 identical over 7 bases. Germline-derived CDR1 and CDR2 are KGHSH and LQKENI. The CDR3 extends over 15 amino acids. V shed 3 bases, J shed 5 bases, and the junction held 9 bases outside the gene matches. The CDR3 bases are TGTGCCAGCTCACCCCAAGGGACAGCCAATTATGGCTACACCTTC. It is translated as CASSPQGTANYGYTF.

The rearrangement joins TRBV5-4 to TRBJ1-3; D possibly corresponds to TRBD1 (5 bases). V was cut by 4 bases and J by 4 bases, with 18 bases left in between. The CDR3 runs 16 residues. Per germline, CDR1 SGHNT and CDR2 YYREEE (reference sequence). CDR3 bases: TGTGCCAGCAGCCCCCGCCCGGAGGGGAACGGAAACACCATATATTTT. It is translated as CASSPRPEGNGNTIYF.

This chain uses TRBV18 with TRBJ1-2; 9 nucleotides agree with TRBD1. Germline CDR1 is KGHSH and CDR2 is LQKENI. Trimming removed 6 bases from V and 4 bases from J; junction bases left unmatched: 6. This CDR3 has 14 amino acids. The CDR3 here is CASSRDRETYGYTF. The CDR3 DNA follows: TGTGCCAGCTCCCGGGACAGGGAGACCTATGGCTACACCTTC.

CDR3: CASRLSTGPTGELFF. As DNA, the CDR3 is TGTGCCAGCAGGTTAAGTACAGGCCCCACCGGGGAGCTGTTTTTT. The chain couples TRBV5-5 to TRBJ2-2, with D perhaps TRBD1 (5 bases). Per germline, CDR1 SGHKS and CDR2 YYEKEE (reference sequence). V lost 5 bases and J 4 bases, leaving 15 bases between the germline ends. The length of the CDR3 is 15 residues.